This T cell receptor beta chain was documented in a study of T cell repertoires in cytomegalovirus infection (dated by TCRdb to the late 2010s). At the level of the whole study: Donor HLA type was relevant to the analysis, because carriage of CMV infection together with the matching HLA type was indicated by public TCR beta signatures. Results and caveats for the whole study, not just this receptor: The ex vivo response was dominated by HLA-C-restricted CMV-specific TCR beta clonotypes, which also provided the single most frequent clonotype in two of eight donors. Carriers of CMV infection plus the relevant HLA type were discriminated by the cumulative frequency of public TCR beta family members in the study cohort and in an independent roughly 320-donor cohort.

Sequencer: Illumina HiSeq 1500. The public reads were reanalyzed by TCRdb: fastp trimming at Q25, MiXCR alignment, in-frame beta chains only. Rows with a matching CDR3 protein are joined into one entry that keeps the most common DNA and genes. This sample comprises around 330,000 distinct CDR3 sequences, roughly 16% of them detected only once. The biggest ten clones account for more than 10% of the sample. The sample holds one count of this clonotype. It has no known antigen specificity. This clone may be a read error of a much larger clone one base away. The germline V gene (reference sequence) specifies DFQATT as CDR1 and SNEGSKA as CDR2. The cysteine opens and the phenylalanine closes a CDR3 of 13 amino acids. Only the CDR3 part of the read is kept: 39 bases, read in frame from the first base.

The TCR originated in a human donor in good health (CMV status not recorded). Some clones in this sample may be carry-over from other donors' samples. Specimen: PBMCs. The chain couples TRBV20-1 to TRBJ2-7; no D gene is confidently identified. The DNA reads TGCATTGCACGAAGTCTAGTTTCCTACGAGCAGTACTTC. This gives the protein CIARSLVSYEQYF.